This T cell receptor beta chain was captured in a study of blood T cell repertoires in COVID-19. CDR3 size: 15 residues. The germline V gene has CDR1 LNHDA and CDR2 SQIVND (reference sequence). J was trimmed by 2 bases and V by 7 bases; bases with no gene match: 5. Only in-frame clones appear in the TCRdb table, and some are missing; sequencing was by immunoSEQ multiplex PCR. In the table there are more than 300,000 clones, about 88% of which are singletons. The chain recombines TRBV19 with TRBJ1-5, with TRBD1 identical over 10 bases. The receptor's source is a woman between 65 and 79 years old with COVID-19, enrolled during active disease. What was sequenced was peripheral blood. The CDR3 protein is CASNGDRGGNQPQHF. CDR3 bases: TGTGCCAGTAATGGGGACAGGGGTGGCAATCAGCCCCAGCATTTT. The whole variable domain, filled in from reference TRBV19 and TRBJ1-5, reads DGGITQSPKYLFRKEGQNVTLSCEQNLNHDAMYWYRQDPGQGLRLIYYSQIVNDFQKGDIAEGYSVSREKKESFPLTVTSAQKNPTAFYLCASNGDRGGNQPQHFGDGTRLSIL.